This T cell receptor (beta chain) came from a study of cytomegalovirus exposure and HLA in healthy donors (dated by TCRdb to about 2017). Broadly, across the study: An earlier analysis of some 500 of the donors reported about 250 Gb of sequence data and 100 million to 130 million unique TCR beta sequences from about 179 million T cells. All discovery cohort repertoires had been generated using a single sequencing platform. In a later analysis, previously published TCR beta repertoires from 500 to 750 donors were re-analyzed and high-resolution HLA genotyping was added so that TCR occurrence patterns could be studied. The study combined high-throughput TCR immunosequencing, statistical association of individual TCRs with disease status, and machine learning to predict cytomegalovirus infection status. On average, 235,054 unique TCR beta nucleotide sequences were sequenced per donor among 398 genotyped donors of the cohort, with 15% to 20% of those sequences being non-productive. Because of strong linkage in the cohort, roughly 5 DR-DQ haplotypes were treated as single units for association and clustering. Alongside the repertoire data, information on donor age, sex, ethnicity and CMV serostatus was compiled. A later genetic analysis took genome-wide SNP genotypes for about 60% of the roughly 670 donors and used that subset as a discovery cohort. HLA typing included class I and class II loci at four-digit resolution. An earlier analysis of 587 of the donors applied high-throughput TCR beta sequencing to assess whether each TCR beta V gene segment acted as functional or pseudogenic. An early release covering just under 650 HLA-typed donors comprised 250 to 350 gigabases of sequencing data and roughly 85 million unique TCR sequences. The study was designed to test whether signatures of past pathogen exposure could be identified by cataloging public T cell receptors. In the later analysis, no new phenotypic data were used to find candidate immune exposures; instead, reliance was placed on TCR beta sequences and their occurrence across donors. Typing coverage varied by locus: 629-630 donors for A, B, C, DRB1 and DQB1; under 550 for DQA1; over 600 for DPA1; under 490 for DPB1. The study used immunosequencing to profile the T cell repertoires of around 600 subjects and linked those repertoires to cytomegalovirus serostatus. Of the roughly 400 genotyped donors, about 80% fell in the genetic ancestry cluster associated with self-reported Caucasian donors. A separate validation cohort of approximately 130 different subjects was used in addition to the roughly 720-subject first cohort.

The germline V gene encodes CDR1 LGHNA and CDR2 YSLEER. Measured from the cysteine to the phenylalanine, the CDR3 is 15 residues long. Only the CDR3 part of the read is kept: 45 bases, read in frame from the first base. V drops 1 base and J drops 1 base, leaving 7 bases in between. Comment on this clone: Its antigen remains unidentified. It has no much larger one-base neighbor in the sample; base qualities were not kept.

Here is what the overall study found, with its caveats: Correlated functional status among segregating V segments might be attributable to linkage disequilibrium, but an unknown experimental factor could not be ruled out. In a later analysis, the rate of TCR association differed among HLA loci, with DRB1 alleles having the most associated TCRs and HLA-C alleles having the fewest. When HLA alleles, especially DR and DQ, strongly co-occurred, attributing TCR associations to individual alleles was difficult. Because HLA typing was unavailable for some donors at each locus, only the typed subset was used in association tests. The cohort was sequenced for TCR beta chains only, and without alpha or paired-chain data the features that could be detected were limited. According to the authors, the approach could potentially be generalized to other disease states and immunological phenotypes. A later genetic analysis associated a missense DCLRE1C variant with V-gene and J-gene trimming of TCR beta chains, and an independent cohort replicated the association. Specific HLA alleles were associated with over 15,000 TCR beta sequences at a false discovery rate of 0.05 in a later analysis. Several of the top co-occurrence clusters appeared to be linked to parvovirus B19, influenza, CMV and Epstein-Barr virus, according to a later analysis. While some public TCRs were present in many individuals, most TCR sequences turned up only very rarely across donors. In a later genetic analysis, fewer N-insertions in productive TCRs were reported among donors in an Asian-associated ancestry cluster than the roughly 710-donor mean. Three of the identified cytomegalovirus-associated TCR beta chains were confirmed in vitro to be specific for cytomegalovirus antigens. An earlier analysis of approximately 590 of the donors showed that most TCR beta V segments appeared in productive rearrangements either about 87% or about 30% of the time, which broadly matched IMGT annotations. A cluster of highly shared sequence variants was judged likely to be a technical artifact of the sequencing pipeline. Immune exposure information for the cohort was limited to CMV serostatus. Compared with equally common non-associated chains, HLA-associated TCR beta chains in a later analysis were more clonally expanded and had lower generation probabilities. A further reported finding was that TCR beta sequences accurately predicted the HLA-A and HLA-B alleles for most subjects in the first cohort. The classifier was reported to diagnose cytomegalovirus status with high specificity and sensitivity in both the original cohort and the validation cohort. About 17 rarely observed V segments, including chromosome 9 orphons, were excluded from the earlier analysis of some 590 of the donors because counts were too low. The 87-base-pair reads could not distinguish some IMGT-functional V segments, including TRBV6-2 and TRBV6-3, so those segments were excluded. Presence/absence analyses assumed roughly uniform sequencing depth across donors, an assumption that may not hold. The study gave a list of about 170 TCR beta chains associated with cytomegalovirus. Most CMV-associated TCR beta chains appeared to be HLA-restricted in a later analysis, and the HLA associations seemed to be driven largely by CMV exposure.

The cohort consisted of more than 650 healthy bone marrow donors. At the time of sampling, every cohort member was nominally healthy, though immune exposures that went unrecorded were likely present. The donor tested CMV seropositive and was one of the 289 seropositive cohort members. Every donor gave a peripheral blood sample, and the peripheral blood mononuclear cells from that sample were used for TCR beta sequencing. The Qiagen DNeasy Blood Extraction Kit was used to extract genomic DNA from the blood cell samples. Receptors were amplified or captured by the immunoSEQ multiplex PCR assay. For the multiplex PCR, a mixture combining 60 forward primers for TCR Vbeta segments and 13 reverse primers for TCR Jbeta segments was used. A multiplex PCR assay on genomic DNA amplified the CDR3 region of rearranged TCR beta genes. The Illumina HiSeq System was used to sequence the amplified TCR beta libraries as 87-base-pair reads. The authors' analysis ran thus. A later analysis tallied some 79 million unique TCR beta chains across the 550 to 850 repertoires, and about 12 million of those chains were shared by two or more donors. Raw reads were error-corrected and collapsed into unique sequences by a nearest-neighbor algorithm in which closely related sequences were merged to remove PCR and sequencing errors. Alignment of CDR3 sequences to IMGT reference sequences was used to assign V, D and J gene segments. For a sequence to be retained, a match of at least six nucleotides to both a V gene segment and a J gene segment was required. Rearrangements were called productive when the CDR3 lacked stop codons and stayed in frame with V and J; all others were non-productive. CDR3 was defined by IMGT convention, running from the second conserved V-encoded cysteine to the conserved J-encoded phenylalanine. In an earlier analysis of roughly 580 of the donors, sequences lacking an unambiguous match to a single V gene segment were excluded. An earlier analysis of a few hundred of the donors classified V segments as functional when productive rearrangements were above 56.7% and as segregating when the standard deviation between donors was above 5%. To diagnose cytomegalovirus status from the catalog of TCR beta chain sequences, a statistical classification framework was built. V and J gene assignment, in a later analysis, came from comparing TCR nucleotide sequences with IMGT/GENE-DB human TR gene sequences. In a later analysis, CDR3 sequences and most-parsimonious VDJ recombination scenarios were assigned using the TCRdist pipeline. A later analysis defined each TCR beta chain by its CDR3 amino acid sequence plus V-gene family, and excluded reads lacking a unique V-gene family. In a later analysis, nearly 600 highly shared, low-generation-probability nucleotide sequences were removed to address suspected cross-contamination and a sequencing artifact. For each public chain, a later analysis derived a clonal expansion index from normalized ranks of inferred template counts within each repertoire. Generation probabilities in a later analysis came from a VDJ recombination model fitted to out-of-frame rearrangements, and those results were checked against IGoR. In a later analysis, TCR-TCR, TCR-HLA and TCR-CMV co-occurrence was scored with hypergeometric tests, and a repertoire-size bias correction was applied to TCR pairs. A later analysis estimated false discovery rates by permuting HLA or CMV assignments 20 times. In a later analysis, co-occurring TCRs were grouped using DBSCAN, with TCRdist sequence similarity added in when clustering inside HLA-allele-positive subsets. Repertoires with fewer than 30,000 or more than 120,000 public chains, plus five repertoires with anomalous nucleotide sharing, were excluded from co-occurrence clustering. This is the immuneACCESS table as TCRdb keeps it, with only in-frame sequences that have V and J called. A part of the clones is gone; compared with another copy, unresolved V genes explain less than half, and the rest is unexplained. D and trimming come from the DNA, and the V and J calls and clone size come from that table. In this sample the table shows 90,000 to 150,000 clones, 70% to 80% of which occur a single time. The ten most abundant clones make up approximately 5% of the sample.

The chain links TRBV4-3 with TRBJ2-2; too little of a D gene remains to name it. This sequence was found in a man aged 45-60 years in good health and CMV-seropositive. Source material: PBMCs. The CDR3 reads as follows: CASSQVPGNTGELFF. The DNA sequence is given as TGCGCCAGCAGCCAAGTGCCAGGGAACACCGGGGAGCTGTTTTTT.